This record looks at one T cell receptor beta chain sequence and its context. These data are taken from a study of blood T cell repertoires in COVID-19. The germline gives CDR1 SGHVS, CDR2 FQNEAQ. The V gene end was trimmed by 3 bases and the J gene end by 9 bases; junction bases not matched to a gene: 8. The CDR3 runs to 15 residues. The assay was immunoSEQ multiplex PCR, and TCRdb's table has in-frame clones only and misses some. The sample has a few hundred thousand clones; roughly 85% are singletons. This clonotype was sampled from a woman in her 50s who had recovered from COVID-19. V usage is TRBV7-8 and J usage is TRBJ1-6; 7 positions agree with TRBD1. Sequenced: PBMCs or T cells enriched from blood (not recorded which). The DNA of the CDR3 is TGTGCCAGCAGCTTCTTAACAGGGGTCAGTTCACCCCTCCACTTT. This codes for CASSFLTGVSSPLHF.